This T cell receptor (beta chain) is from a study of glioma-infiltrating T cells after dendritic cell vaccination. As for the study in general: Dendritic cell vaccination trial patients had either newly diagnosed or recurrent glioblastoma. Dendritic cell vaccine was injected intradermally three times, biweekly.

TCRdb's table, derived via immunoSEQ multiplex PCR, lists solely in-frame clones and lacks some. Counted here are approximately 24,000 clones, roughly 90% occurring once; the ten biggest clones make up 2.5% to 3%. Described time point: after dendritic cell vaccination, including at tumor progression/relapse. Overall study results and limits: TCR clonality showed no direct relationship with survival.

Between the trimmed V and J ends, which lost 6 bases and 6 bases, there was a span of 12 bases. Per germline, CDR1 LNHDA and CDR2 SQIVND (reference sequence). This CDR3 contains 13 residues. Turning to this clone: Antigen unknown.

V and J are TRBV19 and TRBJ2-4; D might be TRBD2 (6 bases). The receptor was isolated from a human donor with glioblastoma. The sample was blood, taken after dendritic cell vaccination. The CDR3 bases are TGTGCCAGTAGGATGGAGGGGACAAACATTCAGTACTTC. Translating gives CASRMEGTNIQYF.